Each of the 32 T cell receptor beta chains below was sequenced from the same sample in a study of T cell changes during pregnancy in multiple sclerosis. Measured with immunoSEQ multiplex PCR; TCRdb has only the in-frame clones, and not every one. The data show fewer than 65,000 clones, around nine tenths seen once. Specimen: CD4+ T cells from peripheral blood mononuclear cells, collected after pregnancy. These receptors came from a female donor with multiple sclerosis, enrolled in a pregnancy study.

The chain is built from TRBV6-6 and TRBJ1-5; 8 bases fit TRBD1. The germline CDR1 and CDR2 sequences are MNHNY and SVGAGI (reference sequence). V shed 6 bases and J 5 bases; nucleotides not matched to a gene: 6. The CDR3 has 14 amino acids. The DNA of the CDR3 is TGTGCCAGCAGCCAGGGGGCGGGGGATCAGCCCCAGCATTTT. This sequence encodes CASSQGAGDQPQHF.

The chain employs TRBV6-1 and TRBJ1-3, with D unclear. Trimming pared 3 bases from V and 0 bases from J, leaving 15 bases between. The CDR3 length is 17 residues. CDR1 MNHNS and CDR2 SASEGT come from the germline V gene. CDR3 sequence: CASSDSARSYSGNTIYF. CDR3 bases: TGTGCCAGCAGTGACAGCGCCCGCTCCTACTCTGGAAACACCATATATTTT.

V and J are TRBV10-3 and TRBJ2-7; 7 nucleotides agree with TRBD2. Germline trimming cut 2 bases from V and 2 bases from J; bases unmatched to any gene: 3. This CDR3 spans 14 amino acids. CDR1 is ENHRY and CDR2 is SYGVKD in the germline V gene. The CDR3 DNA follows: TGTGCCATCAGTGAGAATCTAGCGGCCTACGAGCAGTACTTC. It is translated as CAISENLAAYEQYF.

This sequence joins TRBV5-6 and TRBJ1-2; D is perhaps TRBD1 (5 bases). V was cut by 0 bases and J by 4 bases, with 13 bases left in between. This CDR3 has 15 amino acids. Germline CDR1 and CDR2: SGHDT and YYEEEE. The CDR3 nucleotides are TGTGCCAGCAGCTTGGCGGGGGTTTCCGGCTATGGCTACACCTTC. It encodes CASSLAGVSGYGYTF.

This clone is a singleton in its sample. The J gene is TRBJ1-2, the V gene TRBV6-6, with no clear D. Trimming removed 8 bases from V and 8 bases from J, with 15 bases in between. The germline V gene has CDR1 MNHNY and CDR2 SVGAGI (reference sequence). This CDR3 is 12 amino acids long. CDR3 in amino acids: CASGEGPGGYTF. The CDR3 bases are TGTGCCAGCGGCGAGGGCCCTGGCGGCTACACCTTC.

The rearrangement joins TRBV7-9 to TRBJ2-5; TRBD1 is a possible D gene (6 bases). V lost 1 base, J lost 4 bases, and 13 bases lay in between. The CDR3 spans 15 residues. Germline CDR1 and CDR2: SEHNR and FQNEAQ (reference sequence). The CDR3 reads CASSLGAGVGETQYF. As DNA, the CDR3 is TGTGCCAGCAGCTTAGGGGCAGGGGTAGGAGAGACCCAGTACTTC.

This clone was seen only once. CDR3 in amino acids: CASSPNSGTIEQFF. The CDR3 nucleotides are TGCGCCAGCAGCCCAAACTCCGGGACTATCGAGCAGTTCTTC. The V and J genes are TRBV5-1 and TRBJ2-1; 7 bases agree with TRBD2. V was pared by 4 bases and J by 10 bases, with 11 bases of the junction left unmatched. CDR3 size: 14 residues. Germline V gene sequence: CDR1 SGHRS, CDR2 YFSETQ.

This clone was seen only a few times. CDR3: CASSTGGVGSGNTIYF. The CDR3 DNA reads TGTGCCAGCAGCACCGGAGGGGTCGGATCTGGAAACACCATATATTTT. The chain joins TRBV11-2 to TRBJ1-3; D is perhaps TRBD1 (5 bases). This CDR3 comprises 16 residues. V lost 5 bases, J lost 1 base, and 15 bases lay in between. Germline V gene data show CDR1 as SGHAT and CDR2 as FQNNGV.

The V call is TRBV19, the J call TRBJ1-2, with unresolved D. V gave up 0 bases and J gave up 6 bases, with 8 bases separating them. The CDR3 is made up of 13 amino acids. Germline CDR1 is LNHDA and CDR2 is SQIVND (reference sequence). CDR3 bases: TGTGCCAGTAGTATAGACGGCGGGAATGGCTACACCTTC. Its translation: CASSIDGGNGYTF. Based on the CDR3 plus reference TRBV19 and TRBJ1-2, the full variable domain is DGGITQSPKYLFRKEGQNVTLSCEQNLNHDAMYWYRQDPGQGLRLIYYSQIVNDFQKGDIAEGYSVSREKKESFPLTVTSAQKNPTAFYLCASSIDGGNGYTFGSGTRLTVV.

V is TRBV29-1 and J is TRBJ2-7; 7 bases are a match to TRBD1. Trimming at V came to 0 bases and at J to 3 bases, leaving 5 bases not matched to a gene. The CDR3 totals 14 residues. CDR1 is SQVTM and CDR2 is ANQGSEA in the germline V gene. This chain's CDR3 is CSVEEAGGRYEQYF. The CDR3 DNA is TGCAGCGTTGAAGAGGCAGGGGGTCGCTACGAGCAGTACTTC.

The chain couples TRBV6-1 to TRBJ2-1; TRBD2 matches 10 bases. The length of the CDR3 is 18 residues. V shed 2 bases and J 12 bases; nucleotides not matched to a gene: 19. The germline CDR1 and CDR2 sequences are MNHNS and SASEGT. The CDR3 DNA reads TGTGCCAGCAGTGAACTGAGCGCGGCTAGCGGGAGCTCCCGGGGGCAGTTCTTC. Translating gives CASSELSAASGSSRGQFF.

The chain has TRBV30 and TRBJ2-3; 10 positions match TRBD2. The germline CDR1 and CDR2 sequences are GTSNPN and SVGIG (reference sequence). V shed 5 bases, J shed 10 bases, and the junction held 21 bases outside the gene matches. This CDR3 is built from 17 residues. CDR3 protein: CAWADGRLAGGELAQYF. Written as DNA, the CDR3 is TGTGCCTGGGCGGACGGCCGGTTAGCGGGAGGAGAGTTGGCGCAGTATTTT. The variable domain in full, completed from reference TRBV30 and TRBJ2-3, reads SQTIHQWPATLVQPVGSPLSLECTVEGTSNPNLYWYRQAAGRGLQLLFYSVGIGQISSEVPQNLSASRPQDRQFILSSKKLLLSDSGFYLCAWADGRLAGGELAQYFGPGTRLTVL.

This clone was seen once. The chain uses TRBV19 and TRBJ1-1, with 9 bases aligning to TRBD1. Germline CDR1 and CDR2: LNHDA and SQIVND (reference sequence). Trimming cost V 7 bases and J 4 bases; bases outside gene matches: 10. The CDR3 sequence is 15 residues long. The CDR3 region has the DNA TGTGCCAGTAAACACCGACAGGGGGTTAGCACTGAAGCTTTCTTT. As protein: CASKHRQGVSTEAFF.

The gene calls are TRBV14 and TRBJ2-7; D ambiguous. Germline CDR1 reads SGHDN; CDR2 reads FVKESK. The CDR3 runs to 15 residues. Trimming left V 0 bases short and J 3 bases short, with 12 bases between. The CDR3 DNA reads as TGTGCCAGCAGCCAAGACCTACTCACCGACTACGAGCAGTACTTC. This sequence encodes CASSQDLLTDYEQYF. The full variable domain, with the rest looked up from reference TRBV14 and TRBJ2-7, is EAGVTQFPSHSVIEKGQTVTLRCDPISGHDNLYWYRRVMGKEIKFLLHFVKESKQDESGMPNNRFLAERTGGTYSTLKVQPAELEDSGVYFCASSQDLLTDYEQYFGPGTRLTVT.

This clone appeared once. The chain uses TRBV10-3 and TRBJ2-5; D ambiguous. Germline V gives CDR1 ENHRY, CDR2 SYGVKD. The CDR3 has 12 amino acids. V was clipped by 6 bases and J by 3 bases, with 8 bases between them. Here the CDR3 reads CAISSTEETQYF. The CDR3 DNA sequence: TGTGCCATCAGCAGTACCGAAGAGACCCAGTACTTC.

This chain uses TRBV25-1 with TRBJ1-1, with 8 nucleotides matching TRBD1. Germline loops: CDR1 MGHDK, CDR2 SYGVNS. The CDR3 runs 18 residues. V lost 3 bases, J lost 4 bases, and 16 bases stayed unmatched. The chain's CDR3 is CASSEIIGAGGGGTEAFF. Here the CDR3 DNA reads TGTGCCAGCAGTGAGATAATCGGGGCAGGGGGCGGCGGCACTGAAGCTTTCTTT.

The rearrangement links TRBV9 to TRBJ2-1; 10 positions agree with TRBD2. Trimming took 4 bases from V and 6 from J; bases not matched to a gene: 13. The CDR3 loop spans 17 amino acids. The V gene's germline CDR1 is SGDLS and CDR2 YYNGEE. The CDR3 is CASSPGRGLAGVNEQFF. The DNA for the CDR3 is TGTGCCAGCAGCCCCGGGAGAGGGCTAGCGGGAGTCAATGAGCAGTTCTTC.

This clone was recorded a few times. J is TRBJ1-1 and V is TRBV20-1; no definite D call. Germline-derived CDR1 and CDR2 are DFQATT and SNEGSKA (reference sequence). This CDR3 region has 11 residues. V lost 1 base to trimming and J lost 4 bases, with 4 bases between them. The DNA for the CDR3 is TGCAGTGCTAGAGGTAGCACTGAAGCTTTCTTT. Translation: CSARGSTEAFF.

The CDR3 loop is CASSQDSVTDWYRIETQYF. CDR3 in DNA: TGTGCCAGCAGCCAAGACAGCGTAACCGATTGGTATCGTATCGAGACCCAGTACTTC. J is TRBJ2-5 and V is TRBV14; D remains ambiguous. The V end lost 0 bases, the J end lost 5 bases, and 25 bases lay between the germline ends. The CDR3 loop spans 19 amino acids. Germline lookup yields CDR1 SGHDN and CDR2 FVKESK.

The gene calls are TRBV6-1 and TRBJ1-1; TRBD1 might be the D (6 bases). The CDR3 consists of 14 residues. The germline V and J ends were trimmed by 3 bases and 2 bases, with 10 bases remaining between them. Germline V lookup: CDR1 MNHNS, CDR2 SASEGT. The CDR3, as DNA: TGTGCCAGCAGTGACAGGGGTTTAAACACTGAAGCTTTCTTT. Translated: CASSDRGLNTEAFF.

This chain connects TRBV7-9 to TRBJ2-5; D is perhaps TRBD2 (6 bases). CDR1 and CDR2 from the germline V gene are SEHNR and FQNEAQ (reference sequence). V gave up 0 bases and J gave up 2 bases, with 7 bases separating them. CDR3 length: 14 residues. The CDR3 coding sequence is TGTGCCAGCAGCTTAGCGCGGGATCAAGAGACCCAGTACTTC. Protein product: CASSLARDQETQYF. The entire variable domain, with the rest obtained from reference TRBV7-9 and TRBJ2-5, is as follows: DTGVSQNPRHKITKRGQNVTFRCDPISEHNRLYWYRQTLGQGPEFLTYFQNEAQLEKSRLLSDRFSAERPKGSFSTLEIQRTEQGDSAMYLCASSLARDQETQYFGPGTRLLVL.

This clone occurred once. Relative to the germline gene, one junction end is altered; a read error may explain this. The CDR3 region has the DNA TGTGCCAGTACCATACAGGGCCAGCTTACCTACGAGCCGTACTTC. Protein: CASTIQGQLTYEPYF. The gene calls are TRBV6-1 and TRBJ2-7; perhaps TRBD1 as D (6 bases). The CDR3 runs to 15 residues. CDR1 MNHNS and CDR2 SASEGT come from the germline V gene.

This chain joins TRBV30 and TRBJ2-7; 11 bases map to TRBD2. There are 15 residues in the CDR3. V shed 7 bases, J shed 3 bases, and the junction held 11 bases outside the gene matches. Germline CDR1 reads GTSNPN; CDR2 reads SVGIG (reference sequence). CDR3 nucleotide sequence: TGTGCCTTGACTACCGGGACTAGCGGATTCTACGAGCAGTACTTC. Its translation is CALTTGTSGFYEQYF.

This clone has only one observation. The V gene is TRBV4-1, the J gene TRBJ1-2; no clear D. Deletions cut 4 bases from V and 3 bases from J, with 9 bases between. The germline V gene has CDR1 MGHRA and CDR2 YSYEKL. CDR3 size: 13 residues. CDR3 DNA: TGCGCCAGCAGCCCCACCCGGGACTATGGCTACACCTTC. Amino acid sequence: CASSPTRDYGYTF.

The chain employs TRBV4-1 and TRBJ2-4, with 11 bases aligning to TRBD2. The ends lost 3 bases at V and 0 bases at J; junction bases unmatched: 19. CDR1 and CDR2 from the germline V gene are MGHRA and YSYEKL. The CDR3 is 22 residues long. DNA of the CDR3: TGCGCCAGCAGCCATCTCATCCCCCGACTAGCGGGACGACCCGTAGCCAAAAACATTCAGTACTTC. It translates to CASSHLIPRLAGRPVAKNIQYF.

CDR3 sequence reads: CASSLPGTSGDGVDIQYF. In nucleotides, the CDR3 is TGTGCCAGCAGTTTGCCCGGGACTAGCGGGGATGGGGTGGACATTCAGTACTTC. The chain has TRBV28 and TRBJ2-4, with 13 bases fitting TRBD2. The V and J ends lost 3 bases and 8 bases, in that order; junction bases with no gene match: 13. Germline V gene data show CDR1 as MDHEN and CDR2 as SYDVKM. The CDR3 contains 18 residues.

The chain carries TRBV7-8 and TRBJ2-2; 7 nucleotides align to TRBD1. The trim removed 5 bases at V and 0 bases at J, leaving 3 bases unmatched. Germline lookup yields CDR1 SGHVS and CDR2 FQNEAQ. The CDR3 covers 15 residues. The CDR3 protein is CASSETGANTGELFF. Here the CDR3 DNA reads TGTGCCAGCAGCGAAACAGGGGCGAACACCGGGGAGCTGTTTTTT.

This clone has only one observation. The gene calls are TRBV18 and TRBJ2-7, with 7 bases aligning to TRBD1. CDR3 length: 12 residues. Germline values: CDR1 KGHSH, CDR2 LQKENI. V lost 5 bases and J lost 3; bases outside the gene matches: 1. CDR3 nucleotide sequence: TGTGCCAGCTCAGGGACAGACTACGAGCAGTACTTC. Amino acid sequence: CASSGTDYEQYF.

DNA of the CDR3: TGTGCCAGCAGTCCAGGGACTAGGCTTAAACACTCTTCCAACGAGCAGTACTTC. Translating gives CASSPGTRLKHSSNEQYF. This chain uses TRBV28 with TRBJ2-7, with 8 bases matching TRBD2. The CDR3 runs 18 residues. From germline, CDR1 is MDHEN and CDR2 SYDVKM. V shed 5 bases, J shed 5 bases, and the junction held 20 bases outside the gene matches.

Only one count was recorded for this clone. The chain is built from TRBV19 and TRBJ1-5; possible D gene TRBD1, 5 bases. The CDR3 covers 15 residues. The V gene's germline CDR1 is LNHDA and CDR2 SQIVND (reference sequence). V was pared by 5 bases and J by 3 bases, with 14 bases between. The chain's CDR3 is CASSSGNLFNQPQHF. Here the CDR3 DNA reads TGTGCCAGTAGTTCAGGGAATTTATTCAATCAGCCCCAGCATTTT.

The J gene is TRBJ2-1, the V gene TRBV7-7; D not certain. V lost 1 base, J lost 4 bases, and 11 bases lay in between. From germline, CDR1 is SSHAT and CDR2 FNYEAQ (reference sequence). The CDR3 contains 15 residues. CDR3 DNA sequence: TGTGCCAGCAGCTTAGAGCTAGTTCGTTACAATGAGCAGTTCTTC. It codes for CASSLELVRYNEQFF.

This rearrangement joins TRBV4-1 to TRBJ2-3; the D gene is possibly TRBD1 (8 bases). Germline lookup yields CDR1 MGHRA and CDR2 YSYEKL. The CDR3 totals 16 residues. V lost 3 bases to trimming and J lost 1 base, with 14 bases between them. The DNA for the CDR3 is TGCGCCAGCAGCCAGGGAACAGGGGGGGGCACAGATACGCAGTATTTT. Its protein product is CASSQGTGGGTDTQYF.